This T cell receptor beta chain comes out of a study of blood T cell repertoires in COVID-19. Turning to the study itself: The origin of the acute and convalescent COVID-19 samples was the United States, Italy and Spain.

TCRdb keeps only in-frame clones here, not all; method: immunoSEQ multiplex PCR. The repertoire includes approximately 280,000 clones, roughly 87% of them detected once, and 9% to 9.5% sits in the top ten. This clonotype originated in a man aged 18 to 29 with active or convalescent COVID-19. Sequences were obtained from peripheral blood.

The CDR3 sequence: CASSQPGNTEAFF. The CDR3 DNA is TGTGCCAGCAGCCAACCAGGGAACACTGAAGCTTTCTTT. J is TRBJ1-1 and V is TRBV7-9; D not resolved. Trimming shortened V by 5 bases and J by 1 base, and 8 bases separated the two germline ends. The CDR3 contains 13 residues. Germline V CDR1 and CDR2: SEHNR, FQNEAQ (reference sequence). The full variable domain, completed using reference TRBV7-9 and TRBJ1-1, is DTGVSQNPRHKITKRGQNVTFRCDPISEHNRLYWYRQTLGQGPEFLTYFQNEAQLEKSRLLSDRFSAERPKGSFSTLEIQRTEQGDSAMYLCASSQPGNTEAFFGQGTRLTVV.